The T cell receptor (beta chain) under discussion was sequenced for a study of T cells in localized non-small cell lung cancer. This table comes from immunoSEQ multiplex PCR, and its TCRdb copy is limited to in-frame clones, with some not included. The profile shows roughly 28,000 clones, about 91% of them singletons. On this clone itself: As yet, its antigen is unknown.

CDR1 and CDR2 (germline): SGHAT, FQDESV (reference sequence). This CDR3 is built from 12 residues. The V end was cut by 1 base, the J end by 6 bases, with 6 bases between. Study-level findings and limits: Appearance in adjacent lung was seen for a median about 58 of the top 100 tumor clones.

The chain couples TRBV11-1 to TRBJ2-5; D remains ambiguous. The source of this sequence is a male donor older than 55 with stage I lung adenocarcinoma. The source material was peripheral blood, sampled before any cancer treatment. CDR3 region: CASSLGVKTQYF. The CDR3 DNA reads as TGTGCCAGCAGCTTAGGAGTAAAGACCCAGTACTTC.